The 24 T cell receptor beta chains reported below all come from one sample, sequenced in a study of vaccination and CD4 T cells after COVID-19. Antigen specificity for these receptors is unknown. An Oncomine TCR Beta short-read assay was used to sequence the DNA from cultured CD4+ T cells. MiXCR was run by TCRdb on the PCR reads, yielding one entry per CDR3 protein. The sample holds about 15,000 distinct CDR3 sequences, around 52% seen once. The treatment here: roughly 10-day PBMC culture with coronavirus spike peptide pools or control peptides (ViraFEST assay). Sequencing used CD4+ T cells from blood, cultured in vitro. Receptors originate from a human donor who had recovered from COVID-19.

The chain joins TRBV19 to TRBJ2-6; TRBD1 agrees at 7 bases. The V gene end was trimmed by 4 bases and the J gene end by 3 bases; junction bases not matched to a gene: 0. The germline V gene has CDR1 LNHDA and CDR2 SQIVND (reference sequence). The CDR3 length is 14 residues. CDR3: CASSRTGGANVLTF. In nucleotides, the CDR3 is TGTGCCAGTAGTAGGACAGGTGGGGCCAACGTCCTGACTTTC. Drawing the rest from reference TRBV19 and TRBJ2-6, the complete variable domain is DGGITQSPKYLFRKEGQNVTLSCEQNLNHDAMYWYRQDPGQGLRLIYYSQIVNDFQKGDIAEGYSVSREKKESFPLTVTSAQKNPTAFYLCASSRTGGANVLTFGAGSRLTVL.

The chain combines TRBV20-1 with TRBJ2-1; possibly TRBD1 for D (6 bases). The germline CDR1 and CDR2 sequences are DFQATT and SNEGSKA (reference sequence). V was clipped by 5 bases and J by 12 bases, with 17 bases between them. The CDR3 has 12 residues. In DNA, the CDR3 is TGCAGTGCTGAGACGGTCAGGGGCCTGCAGTTCTTC. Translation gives CSAETVRGLQFF.

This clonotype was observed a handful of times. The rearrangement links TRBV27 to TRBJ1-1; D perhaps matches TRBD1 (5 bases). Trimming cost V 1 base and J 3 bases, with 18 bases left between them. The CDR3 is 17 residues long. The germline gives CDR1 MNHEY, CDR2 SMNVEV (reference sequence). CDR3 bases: TGTGCCAGCAGTTTATATGGGGCGCATGTGGTTGACACTGAAGCTTTCTTT. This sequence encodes CASSLYGAHVVDTEAFF.

The CDR3 here is CASSFTSGSTGELFF. CDR3 bases: TGCGCCAGCAGCTTTACTAGCGGGAGTACCGGGGAGCTGTTTTTT. V usage is TRBV5-1 and J usage is TRBJ2-2; 11 bases match TRBD2. Germline loops: CDR1 SGHRS, CDR2 YFSETQ. This CDR3 is built from 15 residues. J was trimmed by 5 bases and V by 2 bases; bases with no gene match: 2.

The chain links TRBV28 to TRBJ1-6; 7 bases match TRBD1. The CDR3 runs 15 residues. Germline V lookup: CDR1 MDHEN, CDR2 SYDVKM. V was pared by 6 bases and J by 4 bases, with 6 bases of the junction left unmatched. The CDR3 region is CASSQGQVYNSPLHF. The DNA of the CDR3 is TGTGCCAGCAGCCAAGGACAGGTTTATAATTCACCCCTCCACTTT. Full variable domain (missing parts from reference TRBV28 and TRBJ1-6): DVKVTQSSRYLVKRTGEKVFLECVQDMDHENMFWYRQDPGLGLRLIYFSYDVKMKEKGDIPEGYSVSREKKERFSLILESASTNQTSMYLCASSQGQVYNSPLHFGNGTRLTVT.

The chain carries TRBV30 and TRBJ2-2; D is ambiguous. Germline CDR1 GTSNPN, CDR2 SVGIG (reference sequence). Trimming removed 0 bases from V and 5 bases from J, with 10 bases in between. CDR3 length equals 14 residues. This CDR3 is CAWSVALGTGELFF. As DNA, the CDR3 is TGTGCCTGGAGTGTCGCGTTAGGGACCGGGGAGCTGTTTTTT. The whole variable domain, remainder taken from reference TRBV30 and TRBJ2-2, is SQTIHQWPATLVQPVGSPLSLECTVEGTSNPNLYWYRQAAGRGLQLLFYSVGIGQISSEVPQNLSASRPQDRQFILSSKKLLLSDSGFYLCAWSVALGTGELFFGEGSRLTVL.

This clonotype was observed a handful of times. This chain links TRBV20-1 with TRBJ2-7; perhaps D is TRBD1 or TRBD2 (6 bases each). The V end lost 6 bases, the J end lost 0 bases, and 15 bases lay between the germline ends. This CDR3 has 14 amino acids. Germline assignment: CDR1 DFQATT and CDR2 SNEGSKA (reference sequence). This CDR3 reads CSAIGGWLSYEQYF. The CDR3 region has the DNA TGCAGTGCGATAGGGGGGTGGCTCTCCTACGAGCAGTACTTC.

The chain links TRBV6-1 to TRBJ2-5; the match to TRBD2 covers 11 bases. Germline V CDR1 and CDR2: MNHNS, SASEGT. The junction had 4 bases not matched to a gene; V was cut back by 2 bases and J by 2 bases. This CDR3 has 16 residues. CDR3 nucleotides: TGTGCCAGCAGTGAATATGGGACTAGCGGACAAGAGACCCAGTACTTC. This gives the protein CASSEYGTSGQETQYF.

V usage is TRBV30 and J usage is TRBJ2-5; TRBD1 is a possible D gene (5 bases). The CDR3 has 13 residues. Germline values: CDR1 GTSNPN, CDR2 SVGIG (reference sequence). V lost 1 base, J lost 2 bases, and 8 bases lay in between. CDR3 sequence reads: CAWSGGYQETQYF. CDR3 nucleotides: TGTGCCTGGAGTGGGGGCTATCAAGAGACCCAGTACTTC.

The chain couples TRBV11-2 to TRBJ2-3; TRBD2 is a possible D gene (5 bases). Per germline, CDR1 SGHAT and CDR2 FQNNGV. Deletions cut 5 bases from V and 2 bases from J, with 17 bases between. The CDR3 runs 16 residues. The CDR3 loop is CASSRAALRVTDTQYF. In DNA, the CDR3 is TGTGCCAGCAGCCGTGCTGCGCTGCGGGTCACAGATACGCAGTATTTT.

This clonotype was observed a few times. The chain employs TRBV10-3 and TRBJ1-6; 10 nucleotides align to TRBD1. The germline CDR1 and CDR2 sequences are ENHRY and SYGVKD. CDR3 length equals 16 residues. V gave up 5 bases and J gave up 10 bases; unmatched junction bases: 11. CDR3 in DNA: TGTGCCATCAGTATCGACGCGGGACAGGGGAAATCACCCCTCCACTTT. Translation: CAISIDAGQGKSPLHF.

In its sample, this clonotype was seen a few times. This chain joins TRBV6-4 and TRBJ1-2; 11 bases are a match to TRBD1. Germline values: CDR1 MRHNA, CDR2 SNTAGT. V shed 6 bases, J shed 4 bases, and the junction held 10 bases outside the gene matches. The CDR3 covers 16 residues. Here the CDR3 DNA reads TGTGCCAGCAGGCCTCCCGGCGGGACAGGGGGCTATGGCTACACCTTC. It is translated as CASRPPGGTGGYGYTF.

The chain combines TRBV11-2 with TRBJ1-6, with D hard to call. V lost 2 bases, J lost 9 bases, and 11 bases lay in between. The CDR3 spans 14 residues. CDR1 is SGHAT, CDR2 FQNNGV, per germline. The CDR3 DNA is TGTGCCAGCAGCTTACACAGAGGAGGTTCACCCCTCCACTTT. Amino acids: CASSLHRGGSPLHF. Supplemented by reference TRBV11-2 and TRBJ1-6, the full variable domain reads EAGVAQSPRYKIIEKRQSVAFWCNPISGHATLYWYQQILGQGPKLLIQFQNNGVVDDSQLPKDRFSAERLKGVDSTLKIQPAKLEDSAVYLCASSLHRGGSPLHFGNGTRLTVT.

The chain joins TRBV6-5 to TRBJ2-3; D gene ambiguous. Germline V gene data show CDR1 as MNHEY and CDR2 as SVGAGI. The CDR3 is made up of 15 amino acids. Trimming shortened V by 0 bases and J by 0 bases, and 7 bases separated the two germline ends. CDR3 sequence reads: CASSYSKASTDTQYF. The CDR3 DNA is TGTGCCAGCAGTTACTCGAAGGCTAGCACAGATACGCAGTATTTT.

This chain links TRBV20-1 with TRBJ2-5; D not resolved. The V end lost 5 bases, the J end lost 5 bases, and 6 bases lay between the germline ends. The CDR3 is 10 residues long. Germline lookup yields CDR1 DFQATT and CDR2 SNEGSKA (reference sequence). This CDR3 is CSAGKETQYF. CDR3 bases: TGCAGTGCTGGGAAGGAGACCCAGTACTTC.

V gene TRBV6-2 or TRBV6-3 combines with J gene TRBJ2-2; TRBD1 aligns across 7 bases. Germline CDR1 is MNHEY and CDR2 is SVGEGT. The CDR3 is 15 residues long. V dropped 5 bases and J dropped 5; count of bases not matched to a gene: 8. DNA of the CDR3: TGTGCCAGCAGTGTCCGACAGGGAGATACCGGGGAGCTGTTTTTT. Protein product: CASSVRQGDTGELFF.

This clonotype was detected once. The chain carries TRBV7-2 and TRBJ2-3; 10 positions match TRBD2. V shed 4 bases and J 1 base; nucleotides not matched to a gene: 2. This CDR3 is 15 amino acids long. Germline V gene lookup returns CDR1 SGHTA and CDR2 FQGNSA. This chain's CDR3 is CASSSLAGGTDTQYF. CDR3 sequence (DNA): TGTGCCAGCAGCTCCCTAGCGGGAGGCACAGATACGCAGTATTTT.

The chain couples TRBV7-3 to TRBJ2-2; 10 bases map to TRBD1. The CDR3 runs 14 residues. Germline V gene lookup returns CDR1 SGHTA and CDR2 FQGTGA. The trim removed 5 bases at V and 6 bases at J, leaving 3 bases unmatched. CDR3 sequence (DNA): TGTGCCAGCAGCCACGGACAGGGGGCCGGGGAGCTGTTTTTT. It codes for CASSHGQGAGELFF.

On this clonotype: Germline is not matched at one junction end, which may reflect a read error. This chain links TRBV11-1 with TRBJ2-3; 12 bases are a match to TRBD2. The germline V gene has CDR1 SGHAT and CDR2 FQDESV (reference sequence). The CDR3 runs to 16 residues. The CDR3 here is CASSHKLAGGADTQYF. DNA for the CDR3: TGCGCCAGCAGCCACAAACTAGCGGGAGGCGCAGATACGCAGTATTTT. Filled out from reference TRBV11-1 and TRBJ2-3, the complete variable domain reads EAEVAQSPRYKITEKSQAVAFWCDPISGHATLYWYRQILGQGPELLVQFQDESVVDDSQLPKDRFSAERLKGVDSTLKIQPAELGDSAMYLCASSHKLAGGADTQYFGPGTRLTVL.

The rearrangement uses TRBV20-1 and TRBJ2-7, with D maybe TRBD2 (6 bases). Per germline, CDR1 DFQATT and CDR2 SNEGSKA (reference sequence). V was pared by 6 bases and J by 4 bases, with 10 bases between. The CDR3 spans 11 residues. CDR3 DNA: TGCAGTGCGGCGGGATCGTACGAGCAGTACTTC. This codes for CSAAGSYEQYF.

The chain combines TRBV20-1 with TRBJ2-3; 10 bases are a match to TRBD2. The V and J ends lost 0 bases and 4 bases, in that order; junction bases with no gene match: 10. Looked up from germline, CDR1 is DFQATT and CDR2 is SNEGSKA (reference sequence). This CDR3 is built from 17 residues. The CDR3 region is CSARDWASGSWADTQYF. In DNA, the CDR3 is TGCAGTGCTAGAGATTGGGCTAGCGGGAGTTGGGCAGATACGCAGTATTTT.

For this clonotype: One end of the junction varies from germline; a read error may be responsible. CDR3 sequence reads: CASSTGTEETQYF. The CDR3 DNA follows: TGTGCTAGCAGCACCGGGACAGAAGAGACCCAGTACTTC. The rearrangement joins TRBV7-7 to TRBJ2-5, with 7 bases aligning to TRBD1. The CDR3 loop spans 13 amino acids. Germline V lookup: CDR1 SSHAT, CDR2 FNYEAQ (reference sequence).

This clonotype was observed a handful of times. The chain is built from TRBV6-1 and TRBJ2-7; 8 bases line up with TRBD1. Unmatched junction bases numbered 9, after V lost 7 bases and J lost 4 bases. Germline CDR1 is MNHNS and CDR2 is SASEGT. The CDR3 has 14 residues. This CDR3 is CASIVTGAWYEQYF. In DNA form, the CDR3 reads TGTGCCAGCATAGTGACAGGGGCTTGGTACGAGCAGTACTTC.

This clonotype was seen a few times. CDR3 nucleotide sequence: TGTGCCATCGGGACAAATAATCAGCCCCAGCATTTT. Residues: CAIGTNNQPQHF. The V call is TRBV10-3, the J call TRBJ1-5; tentative D call: TRBD1 (6 bases). The CDR3 consists of 12 residues. Germline V CDR1 and CDR2: ENHRY, SYGVKD. Trimming cost V 8 bases and J 4 bases, with 9 bases left between them.